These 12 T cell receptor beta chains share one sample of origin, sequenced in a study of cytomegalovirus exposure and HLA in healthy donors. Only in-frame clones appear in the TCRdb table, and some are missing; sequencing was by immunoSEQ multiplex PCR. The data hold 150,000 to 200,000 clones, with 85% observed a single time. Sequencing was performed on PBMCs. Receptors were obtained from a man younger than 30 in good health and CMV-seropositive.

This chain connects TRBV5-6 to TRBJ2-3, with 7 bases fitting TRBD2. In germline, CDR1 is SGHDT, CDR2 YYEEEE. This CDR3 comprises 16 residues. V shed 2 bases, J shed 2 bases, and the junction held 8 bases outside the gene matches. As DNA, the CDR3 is TGTGCCAGCAGCTTATCTAGCGGAGGCTTCACAGATACGCAGTATTTT. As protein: CASSLSSGGFTDTQYF.

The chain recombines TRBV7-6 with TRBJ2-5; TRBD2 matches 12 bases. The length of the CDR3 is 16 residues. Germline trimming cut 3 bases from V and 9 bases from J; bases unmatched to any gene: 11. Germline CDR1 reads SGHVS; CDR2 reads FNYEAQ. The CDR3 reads CASSLSTSGGSSPQYF. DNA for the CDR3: TGTGCCAGCAGCTTGAGTACTAGCGGGGGGTCCTCTCCCCAGTACTTC.

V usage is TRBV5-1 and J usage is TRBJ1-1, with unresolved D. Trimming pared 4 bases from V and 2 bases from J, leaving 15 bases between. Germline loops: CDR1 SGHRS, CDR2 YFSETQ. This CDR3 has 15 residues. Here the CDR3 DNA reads TGCGCCAGCAGCCCTCCGGGGAGGGTTAACACTGAAGCTTTCTTT. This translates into CASSPPGRVNTEAFF.

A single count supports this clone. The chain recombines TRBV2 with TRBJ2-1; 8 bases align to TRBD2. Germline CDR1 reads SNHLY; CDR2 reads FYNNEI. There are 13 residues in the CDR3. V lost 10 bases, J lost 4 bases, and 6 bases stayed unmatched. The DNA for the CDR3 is TGTGCCACCTCCGGGACTAGGTACAATGAGCAGTTCTTC. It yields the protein CATSGTRYNEQFF.

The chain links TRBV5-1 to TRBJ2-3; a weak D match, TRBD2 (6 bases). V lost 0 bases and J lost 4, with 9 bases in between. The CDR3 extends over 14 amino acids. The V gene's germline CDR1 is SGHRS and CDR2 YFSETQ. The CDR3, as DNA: TGCGCCAGCAGCTTGGGCGGGGTCGCAGATACGCAGTATTTT. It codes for CASSLGGVADTQYF.

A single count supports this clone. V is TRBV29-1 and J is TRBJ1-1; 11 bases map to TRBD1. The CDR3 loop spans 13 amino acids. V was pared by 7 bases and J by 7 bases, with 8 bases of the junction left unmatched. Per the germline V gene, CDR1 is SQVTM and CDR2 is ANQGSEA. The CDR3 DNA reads TGCAGCGCTCGGACAGGGGGCTTGGGTGAAGCTTTCTTT. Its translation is CSARTGGLGEAFF. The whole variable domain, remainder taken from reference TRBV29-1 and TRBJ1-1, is SAVISQKPSRDICQRGTSLTIQCQVDSQVTMMFWYRQQPGQSLTLIATANQGSEATYESGFVIDKFPISRPNLTFSTLTVSNMSPEDSSIYLCSARTGGLGEAFFGQGTRLTVV.

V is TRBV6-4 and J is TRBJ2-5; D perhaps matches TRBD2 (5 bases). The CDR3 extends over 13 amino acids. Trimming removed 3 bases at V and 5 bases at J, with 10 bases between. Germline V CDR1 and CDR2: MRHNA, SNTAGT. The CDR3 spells CASSDRRDETQYF. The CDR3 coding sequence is TGTGCCAGCAGTGATCGTCGGGATGAGACCCAGTACTTC.

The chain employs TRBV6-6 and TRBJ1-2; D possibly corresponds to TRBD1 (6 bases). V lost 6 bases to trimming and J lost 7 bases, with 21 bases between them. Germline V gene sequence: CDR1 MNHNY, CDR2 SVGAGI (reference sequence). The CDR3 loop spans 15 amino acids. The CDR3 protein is CASRRDTGGHSGYTF. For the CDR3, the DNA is TGTGCCAGCAGGCGCGACACTGGGGGACACTCTGGCTACACCTTC.

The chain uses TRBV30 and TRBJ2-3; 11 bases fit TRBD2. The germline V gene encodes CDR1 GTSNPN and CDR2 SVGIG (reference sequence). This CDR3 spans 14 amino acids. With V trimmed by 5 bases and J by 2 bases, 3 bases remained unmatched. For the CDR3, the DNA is TGTGCCTGGCGACTAGCGGGGCACACAGATACGCAGTATTTT. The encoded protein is CAWRLAGHTDTQYF.

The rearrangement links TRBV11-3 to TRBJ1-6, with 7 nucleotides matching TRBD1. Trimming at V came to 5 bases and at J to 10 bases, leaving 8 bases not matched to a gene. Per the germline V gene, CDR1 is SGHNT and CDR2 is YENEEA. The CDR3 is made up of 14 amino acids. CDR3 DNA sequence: TGTGCCAGCAGCACCCGACAGGGAAGGTCACCCCTCCACTTT. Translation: CASSTRQGRSPLHF.

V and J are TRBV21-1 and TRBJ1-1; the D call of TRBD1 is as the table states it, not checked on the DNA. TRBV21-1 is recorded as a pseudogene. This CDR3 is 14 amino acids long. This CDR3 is CASSREGADTEAFF. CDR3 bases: TGTGCCAGCAGTAGAGAAGGGGCGGACACTGAAGCTTTCTTT.

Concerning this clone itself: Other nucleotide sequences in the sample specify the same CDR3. CDR3 DNA: TGTGCCAGCAGCTTGGGACAGGGGGCCTCCTACGAGCAGTACTTC. Translated, it gives CASSLGQGASYEQYF. V gene TRBV5-4 combines with J gene TRBJ2-7, with 10 bases identical to TRBD1. Unmatched junction bases numbered 0, after V lost 0 bases and J lost 0 bases. The length of the CDR3 is 15 residues. The germline V gene encodes CDR1 SGHNT and CDR2 YYREEE (reference sequence). The full variable domain, with the rest looked up from reference TRBV5-4 and TRBJ2-7, is ETGVTQSPTHLIKTRGQQVTLRCSSQSGHNTVSWYQQALGQGPQFIFQYYREEENGRGNFPPRFSGLQFPNYSSELNVNALELDDSALYLCASSLGQGASYEQYFGPGTRLTVT.